This TCR beta chain was retrieved from a study of shared clonotypes between healthy human individuals. Study-wide results and limits: Clonotypes shared by all four donors outscored non-shared clonotypes in generation probability.

Notes on this clone: As yet, its antigen is unknown.

Clones were read by immunoSEQ multiplex PCR, and TCRdb kept only the in-frame ones, dropping some. The sample shows 2 million to 2.5 million clones, 85% to 95% of them seen only once. The V end lost 5 bases, the J end lost 11 bases, and 12 bases lay between the germline ends. This CDR3 is built from 11 residues. Germline V gene data show CDR1 as MNHNS and CDR2 as SASEGT. This clonotype was sampled from a young man in good health. Some clones in this sample may be carry-over from other donors' samples. The source material was naive CD4+ T cells from PBMCs. Subset given: CD45RA+ positively selected. The chain carries TRBV6-1 and TRBJ1-1; no reliable D call. The CDR3 is CASSWTHGAFF. The CDR3 DNA sequence: TGTGCCAGCAGTTGGACCCACGGGGCTTTCTTT.